This T cell receptor beta chain was recovered during a study of control samples from healthy donors and cancer patients (dated by TCRdb to about 2020). The CDR3 has 13 amino acids, counting the end cysteine and phenylalanine. Kept here is only the CDR3 DNA, which spans 39 bases and is read in frame from base 1. Trimming costs V 2 bases and J 0 bases, and their ends lie 4 bases apart. CDR1 SEHNR and CDR2 FQNEAQ are derived from the germline V gene (reference sequence). Of note for this clone: Its specific antigen is unknown. Per-base quality was not reported, and no clone a single base away is much larger than it.

The library was built by means of the immunoSEQ multiplex PCR assay. The immuneACCESS repertoire file appears here via TCRdb, limited to in-frame rearrangements. These files lack a portion of the clones; in checked studies, under half of the deficit traces to unresolved V genes, and the cause of the others is not known. Present in this sample are tens of thousands of clones, around 86% of which were seen just once. The biggest ten clones account for roughly 1.6% of the sample. The specimen was PBMCs. This clonotype was sampled from a woman in her thirties or forties with lung cancer. Rearrangement joined TRBV7-9 to TRBJ1-1; no D segment can be confidently identified. The CDR3 amino acid sequence is: CASSLPLNTEAFF. The nucleotide sequence reads TGTGCCAGCAGCTTACCGCTGAACACTGAAGCTTTCTTT.